This TCR beta chain was found in a study of T cells after yellow fever vaccination. Study-wide results and caveats: There was a small share of clonotypes that showed up in both the CD4 and CD8 compartments. Booster sampling recovered most clones from primary vaccination (roughly 96% CD4, around 90% CD8).

In the case of this clonotype: Its specificity is unknown. Sequence at one end of the junction differs from germline and may be a read error.

CDR3 size: 13 residues. The germline V gene has CDR1 SSHAT and CDR2 FNYEAQ (reference sequence). 5'RACE template switching added a universal primer site and UMIs to TCR cDNA. TCRdb re-called the 5' RACE reads with MiXCR, one entry per CDR3 protein. The repertoire holds roughly 250,000 distinct CDR3 sequences, about an eighth seen once, with around 0.49% in the top ten. V usage is TRBV7-7 and J usage is TRBJ2-7, with 8 bases matching TRBD2. Specimen: CD4+ T cells sorted from PBMCs, collected 45 days after the yellow fever booster vaccination. The origin of this receptor is a man under 40 who received the YFV17D yellow fever vaccine. CDR3 residues: CASSPQTSAEQYF. For the CDR3, the DNA is TGTGCTAGCAGCCCACAGACTAGCGCCGAGCAGTACTTC.